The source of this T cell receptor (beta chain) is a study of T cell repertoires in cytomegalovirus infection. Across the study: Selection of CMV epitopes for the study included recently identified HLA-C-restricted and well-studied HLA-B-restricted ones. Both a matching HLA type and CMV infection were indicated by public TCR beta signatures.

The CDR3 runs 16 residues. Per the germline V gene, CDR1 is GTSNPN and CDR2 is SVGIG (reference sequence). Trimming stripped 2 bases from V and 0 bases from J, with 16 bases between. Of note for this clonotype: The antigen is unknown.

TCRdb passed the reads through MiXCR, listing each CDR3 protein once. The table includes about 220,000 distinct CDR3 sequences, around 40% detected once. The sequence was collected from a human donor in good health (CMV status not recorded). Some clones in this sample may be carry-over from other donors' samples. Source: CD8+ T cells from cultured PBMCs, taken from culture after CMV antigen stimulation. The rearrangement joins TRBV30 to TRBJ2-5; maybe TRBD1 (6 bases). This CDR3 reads CAWSLVDSSDQETQYF. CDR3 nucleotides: TGTGCCTGGAGTCTCGTGGACAGCTCCGACCAAGAGACCCAGTACTTC.